What follows are 6 T cell receptor beta chains derived from one specimen sequenced in a study of cytomegalovirus exposure and HLA in healthy donors. PCR amplification relied on 60 Vbeta primers (plus 13 Jbeta primers). The table came from immunoSEQ multiplex PCR; TCRdb's copy has only in-frame clones and leaves some out. The table lists more than 85,000 clones, about 76% of them singletons. Source material: PBMCs. The origin of the receptors is a man aged 40-50 years in good health and CMV-seronegative.

The chain is built from TRBV15 and TRBJ2-5, with 8 nucleotides matching TRBD2. The CDR3 length is 14 residues. V gave up 5 bases and J gave up 4 bases; unmatched junction bases: 6. Germline CDR1 reads LNHNV; CDR2 reads YYDKDF (reference sequence). In DNA, the CDR3 is TGTGCCACCAGCCGCGGACTAGCTAGAGAGACCCAGTACTTC. It encodes CATSRGLARETQYF.

This clone was seen a handful of times. The chain has TRBV7-2 and TRBJ1-2, with 9 bases aligning to TRBD1. The CDR3 is 16 amino acids. V lost 2 bases, J lost 8 bases, and 12 bases stayed unmatched. The germline V gene encodes CDR1 SGHTA and CDR2 FQGNSA. CDR3 coding DNA: TGTGCCAGCAGCTTAAGAGGTCCCGGGACAGGGCCCGGCTACACCTTC. Translating it yields CASSLRGPGTGPGYTF. The variable domain in full, with the rest retrieved from reference TRBV7-2 and TRBJ1-2, is GAGVSQSPSNKVTEKGKDVELRCDPISGHTALYWYRQSLGQGLEFLIYFQGNSAPDKSGLPSDRFSAERTGGSVSTLTIQRTQQEDSAVYLCASSLRGPGTGPGYTFGSGTRLTVV.

The chain links TRBV9 to TRBJ2-7; D is ambiguous. The CDR3 is made up of 14 amino acids. Trimming left V 4 bases short and J 2 bases short, with 13 bases between. Germline V gene lookup returns CDR1 SGDLS and CDR2 YYNGEE. CDR3 nucleotide sequence: TGTGCCAGCAGCTCCCGTAGTTTCCCCTACGAGCAGTACTTC. This gives the protein CASSSRSFPYEQYF.

The table lists this clone with a few counts. The rearrangement joins TRBV29-1 to TRBJ1-4, with 9 bases matching TRBD1. The V gene's germline CDR1 is SQVTM and CDR2 ANQGSEA. The CDR3 totals 12 residues. With V trimmed by 5 bases and J by 8 bases, 3 bases remained unmatched. The CDR3 sequence: CSVRTGVEKLFF. In DNA form, the CDR3 reads TGCAGCGTTCGGACAGGGGTCGAAAAACTGTTTTTT. Full variable domain (remainder filled in from reference TRBV29-1 and TRBJ1-4): SAVISQKPSRDICQRGTSLTIQCQVDSQVTMMFWYRQQPGQSLTLIATANQGSEATYESGFVIDKFPISRPNLTFSTLTVSNMSPEDSSIYLCSVRTGVEKLFFGSGTQLSVL.

This clone appeared a single time. This chain joins TRBV9 and TRBJ2-7, with 11 nucleotides matching TRBD2. Germline V gene sequence: CDR1 SGDLS, CDR2 YYNGEE. This CDR3 spans 13 amino acids. The trim removed 4 bases at V and 6 bases at J, leaving 3 bases unmatched. The CDR3 DNA reads TGTGCCAGCAGCCGACTAGCGGGGCCCGAGCAGTACTTC. Residues: CASSRLAGPEQYF.

The V gene is TRBV29-1, the J gene TRBJ1-5; possible D gene TRBD1, 5 bases. Germline-derived CDR1 and CDR2 are SQVTM and ANQGSEA. Trimming took 0 bases from V and 7 from J, leaving 16 bases between them. The CDR3 has 15 residues. CDR3 bases: TGCAGCGTTGAAGATCTTCCAGGGCCAGACCAGCCCCAGCATTTT. Translated, it gives CSVEDLPGPDQPQHF.